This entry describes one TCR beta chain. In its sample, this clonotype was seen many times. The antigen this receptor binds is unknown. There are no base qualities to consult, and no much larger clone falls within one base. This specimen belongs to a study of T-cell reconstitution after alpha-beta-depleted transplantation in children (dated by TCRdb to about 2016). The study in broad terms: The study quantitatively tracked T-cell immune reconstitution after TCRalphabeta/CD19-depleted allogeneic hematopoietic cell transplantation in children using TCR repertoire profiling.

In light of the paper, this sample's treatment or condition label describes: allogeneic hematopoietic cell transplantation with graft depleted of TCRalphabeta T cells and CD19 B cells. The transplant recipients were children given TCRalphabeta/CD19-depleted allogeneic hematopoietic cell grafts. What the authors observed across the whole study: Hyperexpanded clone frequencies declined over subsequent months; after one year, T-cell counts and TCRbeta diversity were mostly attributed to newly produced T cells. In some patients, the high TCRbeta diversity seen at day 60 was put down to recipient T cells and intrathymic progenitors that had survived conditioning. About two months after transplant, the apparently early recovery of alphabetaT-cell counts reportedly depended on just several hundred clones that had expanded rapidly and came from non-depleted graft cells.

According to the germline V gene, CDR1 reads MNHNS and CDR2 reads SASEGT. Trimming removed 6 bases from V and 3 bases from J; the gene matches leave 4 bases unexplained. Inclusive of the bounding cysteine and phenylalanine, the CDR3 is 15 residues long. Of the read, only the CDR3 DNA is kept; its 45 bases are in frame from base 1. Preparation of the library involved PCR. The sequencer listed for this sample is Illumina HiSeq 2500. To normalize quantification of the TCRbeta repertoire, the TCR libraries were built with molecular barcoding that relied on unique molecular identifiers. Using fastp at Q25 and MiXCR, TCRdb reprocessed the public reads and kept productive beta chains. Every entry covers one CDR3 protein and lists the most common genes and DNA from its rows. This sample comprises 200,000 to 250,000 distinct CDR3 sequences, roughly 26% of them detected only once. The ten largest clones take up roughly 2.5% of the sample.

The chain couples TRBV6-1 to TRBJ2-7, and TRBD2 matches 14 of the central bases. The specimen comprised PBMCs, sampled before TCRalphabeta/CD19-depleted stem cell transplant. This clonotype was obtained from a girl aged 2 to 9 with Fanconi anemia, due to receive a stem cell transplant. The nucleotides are TGTGCCAGCAGAAGACTAGCGGGAGGGGACTACGAGCAGTACTTC. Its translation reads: CASRRLAGGDYEQYF.